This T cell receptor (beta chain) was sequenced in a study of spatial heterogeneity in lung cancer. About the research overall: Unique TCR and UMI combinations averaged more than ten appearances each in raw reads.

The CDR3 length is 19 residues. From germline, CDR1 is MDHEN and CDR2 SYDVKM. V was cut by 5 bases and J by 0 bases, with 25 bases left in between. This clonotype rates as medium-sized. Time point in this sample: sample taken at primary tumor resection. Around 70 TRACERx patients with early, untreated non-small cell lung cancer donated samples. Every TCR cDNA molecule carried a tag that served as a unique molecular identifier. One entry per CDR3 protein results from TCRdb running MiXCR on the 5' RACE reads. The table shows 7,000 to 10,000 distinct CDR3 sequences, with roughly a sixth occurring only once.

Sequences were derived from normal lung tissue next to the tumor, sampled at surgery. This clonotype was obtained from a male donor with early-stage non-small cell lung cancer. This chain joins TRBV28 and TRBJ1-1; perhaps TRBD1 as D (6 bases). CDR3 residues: CASSPVLGQGTPVNTEAFF. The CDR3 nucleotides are TGTGCCAGCAGTCCTGTATTGGGACAAGGGACTCCCGTGAACACTGAAGCTTTCTTT.